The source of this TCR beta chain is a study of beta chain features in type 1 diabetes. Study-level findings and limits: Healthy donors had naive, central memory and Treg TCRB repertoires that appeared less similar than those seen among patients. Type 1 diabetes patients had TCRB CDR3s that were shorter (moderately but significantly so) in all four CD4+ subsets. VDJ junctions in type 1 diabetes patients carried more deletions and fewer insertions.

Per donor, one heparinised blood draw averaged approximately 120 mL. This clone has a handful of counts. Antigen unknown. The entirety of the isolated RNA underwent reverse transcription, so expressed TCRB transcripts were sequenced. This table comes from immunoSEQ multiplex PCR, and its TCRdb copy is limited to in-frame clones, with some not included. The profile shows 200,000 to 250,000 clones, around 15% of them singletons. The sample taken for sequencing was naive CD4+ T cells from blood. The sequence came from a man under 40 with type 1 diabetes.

Here the CDR3 DNA reads TGCGCCAGCAGCCCACCCAGTAGAACCTACGAGCAGTACTTC. Its translation: CASSPPSRTYEQYF. The rearrangement links TRBV4-1 to TRBJ2-7, with D hard to call. The CDR3 contains 14 residues. The ends were cut back, 4 bases at V and 2 bases at J, with 12 bases in the middle. Germline CDR1 and CDR2: MGHRA and YSYEKL.